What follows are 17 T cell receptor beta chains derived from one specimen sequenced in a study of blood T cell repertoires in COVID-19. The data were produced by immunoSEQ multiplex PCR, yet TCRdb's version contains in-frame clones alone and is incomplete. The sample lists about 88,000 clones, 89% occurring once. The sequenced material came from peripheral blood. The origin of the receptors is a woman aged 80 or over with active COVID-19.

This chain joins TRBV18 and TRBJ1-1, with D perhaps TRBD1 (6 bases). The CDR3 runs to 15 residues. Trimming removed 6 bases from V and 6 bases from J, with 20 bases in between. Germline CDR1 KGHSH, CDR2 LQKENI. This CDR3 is CASSLKGGEIPEAFF. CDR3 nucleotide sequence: TGTGCCAGCTCCCTAAAAGGGGGGGAGATCCCTGAAGCTTTCTTT.

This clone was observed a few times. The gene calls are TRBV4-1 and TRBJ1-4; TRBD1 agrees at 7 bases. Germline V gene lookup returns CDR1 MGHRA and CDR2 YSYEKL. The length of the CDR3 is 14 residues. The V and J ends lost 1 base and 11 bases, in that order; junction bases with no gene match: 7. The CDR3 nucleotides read TGCGCCAGCAGCCAAGGACAGGGAGGAAGTAAACTGTTTTTT. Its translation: CASSQGQGGSKLFF.

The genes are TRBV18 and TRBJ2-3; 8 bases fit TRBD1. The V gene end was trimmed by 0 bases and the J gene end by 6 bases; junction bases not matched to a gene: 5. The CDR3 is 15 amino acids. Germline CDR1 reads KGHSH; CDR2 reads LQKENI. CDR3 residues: CASSPPSGGGDTQYF. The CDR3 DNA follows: TGTGCCAGCTCACCACCGTCAGGGGGCGGTGATACGCAGTATTTT.

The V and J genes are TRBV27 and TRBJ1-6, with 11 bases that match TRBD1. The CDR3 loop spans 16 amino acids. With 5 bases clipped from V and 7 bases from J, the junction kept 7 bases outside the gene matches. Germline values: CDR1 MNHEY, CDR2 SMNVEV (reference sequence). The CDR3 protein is CASSPLRDRGNSPLHF. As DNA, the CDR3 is TGTGCCAGCAGTCCCCTACGGGACAGGGGGAATTCACCCCTCCACTTT.

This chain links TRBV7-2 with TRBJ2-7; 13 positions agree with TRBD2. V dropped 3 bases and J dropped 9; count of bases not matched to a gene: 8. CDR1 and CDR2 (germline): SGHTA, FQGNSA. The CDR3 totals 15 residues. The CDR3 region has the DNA TGTGCCAGCAGCTTCGGACTAGCGGGAGCAGGTGCGCAGTACTTC. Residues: CASSFGLAGAGAQYF.

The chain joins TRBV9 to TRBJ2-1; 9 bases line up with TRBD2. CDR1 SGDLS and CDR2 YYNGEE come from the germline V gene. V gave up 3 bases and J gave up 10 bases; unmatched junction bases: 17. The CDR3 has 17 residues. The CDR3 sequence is CASSGGGGASGTREQFF. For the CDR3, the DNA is TGTGCCAGCAGCGGGGGTGGAGGAGCTAGCGGGACCCGGGAGCAGTTCTTC.

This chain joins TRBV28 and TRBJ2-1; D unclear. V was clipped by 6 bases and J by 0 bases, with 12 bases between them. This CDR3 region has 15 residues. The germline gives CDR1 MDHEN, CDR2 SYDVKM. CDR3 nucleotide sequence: TGTGCCAGCAGCGCCCCGCTCGGCTCCTACAATGAGCAGTTCTTC. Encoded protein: CASSAPLGSYNEQFF.

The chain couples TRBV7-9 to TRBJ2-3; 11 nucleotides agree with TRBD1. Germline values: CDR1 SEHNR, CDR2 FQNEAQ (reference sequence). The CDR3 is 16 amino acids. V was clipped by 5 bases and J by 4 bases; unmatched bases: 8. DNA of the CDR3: TGTGCCAGCAGCCCCGGGACAGGGGGTCAATCAGATACGCAGTATTTT. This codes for CASSPGTGGQSDTQYF.

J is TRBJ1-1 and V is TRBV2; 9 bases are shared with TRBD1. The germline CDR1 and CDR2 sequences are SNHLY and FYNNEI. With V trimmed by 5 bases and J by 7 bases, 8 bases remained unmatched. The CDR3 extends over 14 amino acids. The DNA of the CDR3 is TGTGCCAGCAGTCTTCCCGGGACAGGGTTTGAAGCTTTCTTT. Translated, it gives CASSLPGTGFEAFF.

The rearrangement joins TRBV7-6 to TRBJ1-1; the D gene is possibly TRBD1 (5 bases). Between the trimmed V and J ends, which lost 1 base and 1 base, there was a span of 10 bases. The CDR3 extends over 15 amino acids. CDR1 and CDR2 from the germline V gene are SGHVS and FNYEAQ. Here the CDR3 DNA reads TGTGCCAGCAGCTTAGGACAAGGGGAGAACACTGAAGCTTTCTTT. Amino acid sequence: CASSLGQGENTEAFF.

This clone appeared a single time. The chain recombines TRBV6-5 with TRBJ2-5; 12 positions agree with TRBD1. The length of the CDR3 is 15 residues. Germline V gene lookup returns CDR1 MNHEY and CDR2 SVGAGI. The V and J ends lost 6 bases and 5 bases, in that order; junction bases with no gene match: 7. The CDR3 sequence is CASRSGTGGWETQYF. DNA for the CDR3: TGTGCCAGCAGGTCCGGGACAGGGGGCTGGGAGACCCAGTACTTC.

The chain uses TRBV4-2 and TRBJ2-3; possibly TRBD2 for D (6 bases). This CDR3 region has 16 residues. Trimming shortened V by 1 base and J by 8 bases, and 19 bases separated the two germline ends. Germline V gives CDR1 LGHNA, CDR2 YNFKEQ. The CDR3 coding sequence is TGTGCCAGCAGCCAAGGGGCAGGCGGGACCAGTAGTACGCAGTATTTT. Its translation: CASSQGAGGTSSTQYF.

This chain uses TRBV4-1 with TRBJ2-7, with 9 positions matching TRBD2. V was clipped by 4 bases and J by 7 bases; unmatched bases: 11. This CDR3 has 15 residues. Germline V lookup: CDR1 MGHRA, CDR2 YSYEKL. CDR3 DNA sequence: TGCGCCAGCAGCCCCCGGGAGGGCGGGAGGGGGGAGCAGTACTTC. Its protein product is CASSPREGGRGEQYF.

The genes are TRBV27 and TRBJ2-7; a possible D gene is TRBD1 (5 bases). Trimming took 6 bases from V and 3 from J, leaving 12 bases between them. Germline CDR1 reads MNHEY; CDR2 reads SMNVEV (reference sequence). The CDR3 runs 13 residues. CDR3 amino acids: CASRKDTDYEQYF. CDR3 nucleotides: TGTGCCAGCAGAAAGGACACGGACTACGAGCAGTACTTC.

The DNA of the CDR3 is TGCAGTGCTTACAGGGGGGGGGAGCAGTTCTTC. Its translation is CSAYRGGEQFF. This chain links TRBV20-1 with TRBJ2-1; TRBD1 might be the D (8 bases). V was trimmed by 5 bases and J by 10 bases, leaving 12 bases between them. The CDR3 is 11 amino acids. CDR1 is DFQATT and CDR2 is SNEGSKA in the germline V gene (reference sequence).

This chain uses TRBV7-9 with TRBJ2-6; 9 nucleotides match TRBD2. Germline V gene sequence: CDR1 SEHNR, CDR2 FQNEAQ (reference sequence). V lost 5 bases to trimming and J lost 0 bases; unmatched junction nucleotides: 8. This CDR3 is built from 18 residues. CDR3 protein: CASSPAGGISSGANVLTF. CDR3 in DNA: TGTGCCAGCAGCCCGGCGGGGGGGATCAGCTCTGGGGCCAACGTCCTGACTTTC. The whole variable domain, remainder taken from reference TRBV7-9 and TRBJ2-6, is DTGVSQNPRHKITKRGQNVTFRCDPISEHNRLYWYRQTLGQGPEFLTYFQNEAQLEKSRLLSDRFSAERPKGSFSTLEIQRTEQGDSAMYLCASSPAGGISSGANVLTFGAGSRLTVL.

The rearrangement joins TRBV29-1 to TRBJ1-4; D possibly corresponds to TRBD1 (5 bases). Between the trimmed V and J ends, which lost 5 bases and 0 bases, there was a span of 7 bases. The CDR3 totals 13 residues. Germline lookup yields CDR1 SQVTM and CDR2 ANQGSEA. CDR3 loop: CSVPGATNEKLFF. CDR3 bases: TGCAGCGTTCCGGGGGCAACTAATGAAAAACTGTTTTTT.